This T cell receptor beta chain emerged from a study of T cells in localized non-small cell lung cancer. Assay used: immunoSEQ multiplex PCR; TCRdb lists only in-frame clones, some missing. This sample has around 83,000 clones, with around 80% found just once. This clone has only a few counts. The antigen remains unidentified. Study results and caveats: Appearance in adjacent lung was seen for a median 57 of the top 100 tumor clones.

The germline V and J ends were trimmed by 8 bases and 3 bases, with 14 bases remaining between them. Germline V gene lookup returns CDR1 SGHKS and CDR2 YYEKEE (reference sequence). The CDR3 is 14 residues long. The source was PBMCs, collected before any cancer treatment. The receptor comes from a man aged 40 to 69 with stage II squamous cell lung carcinoma. This chain joins TRBV5-5 and TRBJ2-2, with D unclear. Written as DNA, the CDR3 is TGTGCCAGTGTATTAAGTGGAGACACCGGGGAGCTGTTTTTT. This translates into CASVLSGDTGELFF.